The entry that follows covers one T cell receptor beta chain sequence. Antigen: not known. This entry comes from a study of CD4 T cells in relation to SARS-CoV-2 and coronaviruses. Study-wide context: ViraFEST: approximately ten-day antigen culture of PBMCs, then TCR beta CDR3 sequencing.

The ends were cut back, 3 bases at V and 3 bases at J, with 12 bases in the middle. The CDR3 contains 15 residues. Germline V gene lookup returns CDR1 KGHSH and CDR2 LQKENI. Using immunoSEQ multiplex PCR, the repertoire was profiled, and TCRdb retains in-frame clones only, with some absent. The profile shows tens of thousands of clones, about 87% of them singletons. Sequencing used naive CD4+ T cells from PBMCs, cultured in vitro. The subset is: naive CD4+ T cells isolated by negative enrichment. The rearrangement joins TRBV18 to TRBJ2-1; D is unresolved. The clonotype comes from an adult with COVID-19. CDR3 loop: CASSPPGLNYNEQFF. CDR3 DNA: TGTGCCAGCTCACCCCCGGGTCTGAACTACAATGAGCAGTTCTTC.